This TCR beta chain was recovered during a study of blood T cell repertoires in COVID-19. The ends lost 0 bases at V and 5 bases at J; junction bases unmatched: 6. CDR3 length: 15 residues. The germline V gene has CDR1 SEHNR and CDR2 FQNEAQ (reference sequence). The protocol was immunoSEQ multiplex PCR, while the TCRdb copy is restricted to in-frame clones and leaves out a portion. The sample holds about 210,000 clones, approximately 90% seen once. This clonotype was sampled from a man aged 35-49 years with acute or convalescent COVID-19. Input material: peripheral blood. The chain joins TRBV7-9 to TRBJ1-1; 7 nucleotides align to TRBD1. CDR3 sequence reads: CASSLASAGGTEAFF. The CDR3 DNA follows: TGTGCCAGCAGCTTAGCGTCCGCAGGGGGTACTGAAGCTTTCTTT.